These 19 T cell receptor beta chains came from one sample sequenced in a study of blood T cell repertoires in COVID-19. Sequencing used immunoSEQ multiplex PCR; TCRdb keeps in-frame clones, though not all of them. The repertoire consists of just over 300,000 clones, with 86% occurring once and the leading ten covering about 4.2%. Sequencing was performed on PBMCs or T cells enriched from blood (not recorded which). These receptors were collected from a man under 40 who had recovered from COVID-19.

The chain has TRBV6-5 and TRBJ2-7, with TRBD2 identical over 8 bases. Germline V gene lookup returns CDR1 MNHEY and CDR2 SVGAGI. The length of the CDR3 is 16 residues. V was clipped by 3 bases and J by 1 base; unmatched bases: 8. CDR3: CASSYSRTSPSYEQYF. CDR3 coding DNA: TGTGCCAGCAGTTATTCTCGGACTAGCCCTTCCTACGAGCAGTACTTC.

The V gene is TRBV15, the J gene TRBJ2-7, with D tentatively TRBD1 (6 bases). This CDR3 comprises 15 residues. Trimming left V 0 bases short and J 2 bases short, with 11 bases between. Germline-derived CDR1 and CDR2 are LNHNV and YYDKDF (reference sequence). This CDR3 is CATSRDDRHPYEQYF. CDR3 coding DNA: TGTGCCACCAGCAGAGATGACAGGCACCCCTACGAGCAGTACTTC.

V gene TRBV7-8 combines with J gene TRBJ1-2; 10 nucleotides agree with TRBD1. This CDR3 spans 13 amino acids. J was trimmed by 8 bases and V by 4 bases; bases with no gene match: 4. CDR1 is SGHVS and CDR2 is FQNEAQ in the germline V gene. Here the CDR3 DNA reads TGTGCCAGCAGCTCCGGGACAGGGGACGGCTACACCTTC. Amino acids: CASSSGTGDGYTF.

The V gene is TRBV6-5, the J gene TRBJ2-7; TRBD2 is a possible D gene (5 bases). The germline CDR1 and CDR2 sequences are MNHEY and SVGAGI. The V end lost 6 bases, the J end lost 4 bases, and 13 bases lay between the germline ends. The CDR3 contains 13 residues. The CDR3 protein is CASRERRLYEQYF. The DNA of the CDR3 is TGTGCCAGCAGGGAGCGGAGGCTTTACGAGCAGTACTTC.

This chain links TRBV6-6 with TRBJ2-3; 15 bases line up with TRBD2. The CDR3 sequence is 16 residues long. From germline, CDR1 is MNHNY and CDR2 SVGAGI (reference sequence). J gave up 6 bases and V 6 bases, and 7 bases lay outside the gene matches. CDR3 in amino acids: CASSRGLAGGVDTQYF. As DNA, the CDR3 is TGTGCCAGCAGCCGTGGACTAGCGGGGGGGGTGGATACGCAGTATTTT.

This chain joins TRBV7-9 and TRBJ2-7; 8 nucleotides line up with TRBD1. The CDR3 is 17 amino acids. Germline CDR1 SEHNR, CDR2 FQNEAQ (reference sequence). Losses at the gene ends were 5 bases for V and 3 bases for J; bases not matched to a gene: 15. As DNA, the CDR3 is TGTGCCAGCAGCCCCACCCGGCGGGGACAGGAACACTACGAGCAGTACTTC. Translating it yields CASSPTRRGQEHYEQYF.

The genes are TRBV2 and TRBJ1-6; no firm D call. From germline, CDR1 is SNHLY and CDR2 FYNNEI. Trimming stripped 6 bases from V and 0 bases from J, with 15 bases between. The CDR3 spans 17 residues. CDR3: CASRDSNRVSYNSPLHF. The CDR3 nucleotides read TGTGCCAGCAGAGATTCTAACAGAGTCTCCTATAATTCACCCCTCCACTTT.

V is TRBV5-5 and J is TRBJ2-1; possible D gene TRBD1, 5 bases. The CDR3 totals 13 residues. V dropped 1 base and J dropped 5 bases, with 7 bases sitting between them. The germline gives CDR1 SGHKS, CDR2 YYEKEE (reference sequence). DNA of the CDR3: TGTGCCAGCAGCTTGCCAGGGCACAATGAGCAGTTCTTC. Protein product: CASSLPGHNEQFF.

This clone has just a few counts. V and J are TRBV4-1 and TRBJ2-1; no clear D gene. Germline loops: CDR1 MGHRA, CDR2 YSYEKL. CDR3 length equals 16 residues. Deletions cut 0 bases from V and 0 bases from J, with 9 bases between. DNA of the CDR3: TGCGCCAGCAGCCAAGACTGGGCGAGCTCCTACAATGAGCAGTTCTTC. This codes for CASSQDWASSYNEQFF.

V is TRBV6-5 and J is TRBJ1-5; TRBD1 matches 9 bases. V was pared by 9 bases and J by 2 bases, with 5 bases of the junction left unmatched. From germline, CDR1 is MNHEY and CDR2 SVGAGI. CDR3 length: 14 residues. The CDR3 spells CASSWTGGNQPQHF. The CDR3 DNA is TGTGCCAGTTCTTGGACAGGGGGCAATCAGCCCCAGCATTTT.

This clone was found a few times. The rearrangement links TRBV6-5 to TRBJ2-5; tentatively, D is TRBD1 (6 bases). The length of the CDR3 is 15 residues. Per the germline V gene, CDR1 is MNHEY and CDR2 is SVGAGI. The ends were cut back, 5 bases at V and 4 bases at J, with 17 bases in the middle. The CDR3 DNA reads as TGTGCCAGCAGTAAACTCAGGGGTATTGGAGAGACCCAGTACTTC. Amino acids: CASSKLRGIGETQYF.

CDR3 protein: CASRDRAGYGYTF. The CDR3 nucleotides are TGTGCCAGCAGGGACAGGGCGGGCTATGGCTACACCTTC. This rearrangement joins TRBV2 to TRBJ1-2, with 8 bases fitting TRBD1. V was clipped by 6 bases and J by 4 bases; unmatched bases: 4. The length of the CDR3 is 13 residues. Germline V gene lookup returns CDR1 SNHLY and CDR2 FYNNEI. The variable domain in full, with the rest retrieved from reference TRBV2 and TRBJ1-2, is EPEVTQTPSHQVTQMGQEVILRCVPISNHLYFYWYRQILGQKVEFLVSFYNNEISEKSEIFDDQFSVERPDGSNFTLKIRSTKLEDSAMYFCASRDRAGYGYTFGSGTRLTVV.

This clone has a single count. CDR3 loop: CASSRMGQIYGYTF. In nucleotides, the CDR3 is TGCGCCAGCAGCCGCATGGGACAGATCTATGGCTACACCTTC. This chain connects TRBV4-1 to TRBJ1-2; 7 bases line up with TRBD1. Germline values: CDR1 MGHRA, CDR2 YSYEKL. The CDR3 sequence is 14 residues long. Trimming cost V 4 bases and J 4 bases; bases outside gene matches: 6.

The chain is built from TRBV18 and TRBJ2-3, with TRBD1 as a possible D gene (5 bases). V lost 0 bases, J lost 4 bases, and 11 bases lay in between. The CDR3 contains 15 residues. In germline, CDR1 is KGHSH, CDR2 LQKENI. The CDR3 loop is CASSPPGRGADTQYF. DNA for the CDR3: TGTGCCAGCTCACCACCGGGAAGGGGCGCAGATACGCAGTATTTT.

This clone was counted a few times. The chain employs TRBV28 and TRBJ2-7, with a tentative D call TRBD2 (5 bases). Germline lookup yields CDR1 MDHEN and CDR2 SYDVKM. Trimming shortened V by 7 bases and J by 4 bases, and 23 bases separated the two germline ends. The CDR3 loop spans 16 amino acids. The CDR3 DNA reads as TGTGCCAGCACAATAGCCCGAGGGAGAGGGCGGTACGAGCAGTACTTC. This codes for CASTIARGRGRYEQYF. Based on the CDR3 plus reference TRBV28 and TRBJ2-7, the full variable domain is DVKVTQSSRYLVKRTGEKVFLECVQDMDHENMFWYRQDPGLGLRLIYFSYDVKMKEKGDIPEGYSVSREKKERFSLILESASTNQTSMYLCASTIARGRGRYEQYFGPGTRLTVT.

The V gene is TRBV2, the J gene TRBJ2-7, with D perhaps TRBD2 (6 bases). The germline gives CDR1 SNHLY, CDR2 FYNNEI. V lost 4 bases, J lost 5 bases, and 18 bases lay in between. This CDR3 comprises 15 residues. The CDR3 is CASSASAGGADEQYF. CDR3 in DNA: TGTGCCAGCAGTGCATCGGCCGGGGGAGCTGACGAGCAGTACTTC.

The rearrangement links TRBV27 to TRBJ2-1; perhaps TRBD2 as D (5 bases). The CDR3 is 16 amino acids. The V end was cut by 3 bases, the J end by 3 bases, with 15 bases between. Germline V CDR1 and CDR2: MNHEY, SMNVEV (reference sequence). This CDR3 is CASSLGGLVDYNEQFF. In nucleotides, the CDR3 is TGTGCCAGCAGTTTGGGCGGGCTAGTCGACTACAATGAGCAGTTCTTC.

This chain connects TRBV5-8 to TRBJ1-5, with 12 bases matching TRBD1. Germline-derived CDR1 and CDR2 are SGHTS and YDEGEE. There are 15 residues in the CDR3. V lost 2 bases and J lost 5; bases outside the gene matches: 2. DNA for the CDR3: TGTGCCAGCAGCTTCCGGGACAGGGGGCATCAGCCCCAGCATTTT. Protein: CASSFRDRGHQPQHF.

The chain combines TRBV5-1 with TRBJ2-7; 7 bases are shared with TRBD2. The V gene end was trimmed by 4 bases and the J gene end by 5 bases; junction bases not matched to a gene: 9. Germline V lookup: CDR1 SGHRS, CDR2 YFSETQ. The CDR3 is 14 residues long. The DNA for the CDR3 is TGCGCCAGCAGCGCACTAGCGAACTCGGACGAGCAGTACTTC. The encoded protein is CASSALANSDEQYF.